The rows below give T cell receptor beta chains drawn from one sample of a study of blood T cell repertoires in COVID-19. The protocol was immunoSEQ multiplex PCR, while the TCRdb copy is restricted to in-frame clones and leaves out a portion. Of about 300,000 clones listed, 85% to 90% are singletons. Sample: peripheral blood. These receptors were obtained from a man between 65 and 85 years old with acute or convalescent COVID-19. The CDR3 runs from the conserved cysteine through the conserved F or W. The D gene is left open where the match is weak. Some rows have no size entry. The others give once, few or many, or a class for an expanded clone.

-,-,TRBV24-1,TRBJ1-5,TGTGCCACCCGGGTAACAGGGCACAATCAGCCCCAGCATTTT,CATRVTGHNQPQHF
-,TRBD1,TRBV13,TRBJ1-5,TGTGCCAGCAGCTTAGAGAGTGGGGGGACAGGGAATCAGCCCCAGCATTTT,CASSLESGGTGNQPQHF
-,-,TRBV7-8,TRBJ1-2,TGTGCCAGCAGCTTAACGGACAGATTATATGGCTACACCTTC,CASSLTDRLYGYTF
-,-,TRBV5-1,TRBJ2-1,TGCGCCAGCAGCCCCGGGTTATACAATGAGCAGTTCTTC,CASSPGLYNEQFF
-,-,TRBV11-2,TRBJ2-3,TGTGCCAGCAGCGCCGGACAAAGCCTACAGTATTTT,CASSAGQSLQYF
-,-,TRBV5-1,TRBJ1-6,TGCGCCAGCAGCCACCGGACATTCGACTCACCCCTCCACTTT,CASSHRTFDSPLHF
once,TRBD1,TRBV6-2/TRBV6-3,TRBJ1-1,TGTGCCAGCAGTTATTCGTCGGGACAGGGGATGGGGAACACTGAAGCTTTCTTT,CASSYSSGQGMGNTEAFF
-,TRBD1,TRBV4-1,TRBJ2-3,TGCGCCAGCAGCCAGTACCTCGGGACAGGGGGCACAGATACGCAGTATTTT,CASSQYLGTGGTDTQYF
-,TRBD2,TRBV6-1,TRBJ2-7,TGTGCCAGCAGTGAGATCGGCGGGAGAAGTCTCGAGCAGTACTTC,CASSEIGGRSLEQYF
-,-,TRBV6-2/TRBV6-3,TRBJ2-2,TGTGCCAGCAGTTACCTCGCGGGAAGGGTCGGGGAGCTGTTTTTT,CASSYLAGRVGELFF
-,-,TRBV7-8,TRBJ2-3,TGTGCCAGCACCCTAGTTATCTCTTTCGGCACAGATACGCAGTATTTT,CASTLVISFGTDTQYF
-,-,TRBV18,TRBJ1-3,TGTGCCAGCTCGGAACAGAGCTCTGGAAACACCATATATTTT,CASSEQSSGNTIYF
-,-,TRBV28,TRBJ2-3,TGTGCCAGCAGTTTAGCGGGGATGGGAACTAGCACAGATACGCAGTATTTT,CASSLAGMGTSTDTQYF
-,TRBD2,TRBV24-1,TRBJ2-7,TGTGCCACCAGTGATTTGACTAGCGGGGGGTACTACGAGCAGTACTTC,CATSDLTSGGYYEQYF